The source of this T cell receptor beta chain is a study of T cells after yellow fever vaccination. About this clonotype: Its antigen is not known.

Findings and limits, study-wide: At 96% for CD4 and approximately 88% for CD8, most primary-vaccination clones showed up again after the booster. It was a weaker secondary response, yet one that peaked faster, at day 5 versus 15.

A process of 5'RACE template switching, which added a universal primer site and UMIs, was used to make TCR cDNA. TCRdb itself ran the 5' RACE reads through MiXCR, one entry per CDR3 protein. Among under 600,000 distinct CDR3 sequences listed, 21% were seen once. This CDR3 comprises 12 residues. Germline assignment: CDR1 MNHEY and CDR2 SMNVEV (reference sequence). Trimming took off 3 bases at V and 5 bases at J, with 7 bases between the two ends. The genes are TRBV27 and TRBJ1-1, with D unclear. The sample in question was PBMCs, obtained 20 to 25 days after the first yellow fever vaccination. This receptor was taken from a man aged 18 to 30 who received the YFV17D yellow fever vaccine. CDR3 bases: TGTGCCAGCAGTTTTTTTGGGACTGAAGCTTTCTTT. It specifies CASSFFGTEAFF.